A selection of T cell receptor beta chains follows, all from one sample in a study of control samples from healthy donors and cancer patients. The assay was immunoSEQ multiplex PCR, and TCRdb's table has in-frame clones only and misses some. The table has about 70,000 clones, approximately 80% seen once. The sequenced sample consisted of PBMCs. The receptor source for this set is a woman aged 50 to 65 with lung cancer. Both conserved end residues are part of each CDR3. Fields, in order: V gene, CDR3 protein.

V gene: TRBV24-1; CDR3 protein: CATSEPTGGFANTGELFF
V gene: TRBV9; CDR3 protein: CASSAGGPGANVLTF
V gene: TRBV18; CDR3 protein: CASSLRTNTEAFF
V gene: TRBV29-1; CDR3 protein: CSVERSGSGTGELFF
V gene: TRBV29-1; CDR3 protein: CSVGGETQYF
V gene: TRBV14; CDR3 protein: CASSQGRANEAFF
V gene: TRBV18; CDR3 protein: CASSQTGTGAVRAYSPLHF
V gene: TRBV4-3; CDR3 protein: CASSQDWPGWQGDTQYF
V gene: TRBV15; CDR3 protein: CATSRVVISGANVLTF
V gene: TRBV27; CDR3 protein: CASSLRTGGITGANVLTF
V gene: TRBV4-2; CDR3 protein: CASSQGDSPETQYF
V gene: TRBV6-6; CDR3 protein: CASRGTYGARRNTIYF
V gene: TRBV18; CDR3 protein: CASSPPAGRNSPLHF
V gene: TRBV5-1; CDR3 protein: CASSLASISSGNTIYF
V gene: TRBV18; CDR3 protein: CASSPNSVNEQFF
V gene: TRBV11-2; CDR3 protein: CASSSYNTEAFF
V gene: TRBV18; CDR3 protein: CASSPTMTGDYGYTF
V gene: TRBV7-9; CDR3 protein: CASSPLREETQYF
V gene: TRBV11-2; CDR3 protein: CASSPEQWEQYF
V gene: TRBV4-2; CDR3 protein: CASSPTSGTYNEQFF
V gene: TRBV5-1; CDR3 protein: CASTHPSGTGLNEQFF
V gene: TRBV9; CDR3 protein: CASSVGLRGQQQETQYF
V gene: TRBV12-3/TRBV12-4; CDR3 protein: CASSRVAQETQYF
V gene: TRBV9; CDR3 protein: CASSAQQGGETQYF
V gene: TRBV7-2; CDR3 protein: CASSMDSDQPQHF
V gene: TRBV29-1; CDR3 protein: CSVAGGYNEQFF
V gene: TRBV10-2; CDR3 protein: CASSEQPGLGLFF
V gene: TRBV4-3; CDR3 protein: CASSKAGGNTGELFF
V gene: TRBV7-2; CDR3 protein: CASSFLSGGTDTQYF
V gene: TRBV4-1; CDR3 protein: CASSQGTGQPLSRRNTF
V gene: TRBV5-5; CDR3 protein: CASSAYRDHYYEQYF
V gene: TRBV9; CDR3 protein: CASSVAGARGAGETQYF
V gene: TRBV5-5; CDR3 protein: CASRWRDPGELFF
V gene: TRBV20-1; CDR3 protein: CSASEASGANEQFF